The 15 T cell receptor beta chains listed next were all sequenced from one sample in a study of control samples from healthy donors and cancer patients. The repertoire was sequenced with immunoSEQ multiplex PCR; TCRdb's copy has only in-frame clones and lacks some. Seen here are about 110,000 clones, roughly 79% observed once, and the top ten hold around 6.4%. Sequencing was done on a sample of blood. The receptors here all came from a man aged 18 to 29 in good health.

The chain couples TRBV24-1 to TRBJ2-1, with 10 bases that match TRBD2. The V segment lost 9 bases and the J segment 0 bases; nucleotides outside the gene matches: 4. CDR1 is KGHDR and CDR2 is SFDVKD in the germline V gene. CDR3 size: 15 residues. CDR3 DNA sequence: TGTGCCACCCTACTAGCGGGGAGCTCCTACAATGAGCAGTTCTTC. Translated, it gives CATLLAGSSYNEQFF.

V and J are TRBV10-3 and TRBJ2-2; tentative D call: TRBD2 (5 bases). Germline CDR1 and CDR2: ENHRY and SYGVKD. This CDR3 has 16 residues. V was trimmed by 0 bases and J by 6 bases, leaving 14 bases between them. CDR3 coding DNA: TGTGCCATCAGTGAGTCAGCCGGGATTTCCCCCGGGGAGCTGTTTTTT. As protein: CAISESAGISPGELFF.

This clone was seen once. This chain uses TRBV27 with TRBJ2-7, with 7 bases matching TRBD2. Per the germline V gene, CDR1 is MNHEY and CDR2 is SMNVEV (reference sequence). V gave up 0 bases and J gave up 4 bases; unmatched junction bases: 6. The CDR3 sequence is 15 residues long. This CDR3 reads CASSLSRREGYEQYF. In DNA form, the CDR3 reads TGTGCCAGCAGTTTATCGAGAAGGGAGGGGTACGAGCAGTACTTC.

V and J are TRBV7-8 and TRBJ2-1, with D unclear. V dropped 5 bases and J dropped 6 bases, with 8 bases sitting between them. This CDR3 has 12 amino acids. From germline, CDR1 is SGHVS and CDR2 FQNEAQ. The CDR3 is CASSPNTNEQFF. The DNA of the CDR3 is TGTGCCAGCAGCCCTAATACCAATGAGCAGTTCTTC.

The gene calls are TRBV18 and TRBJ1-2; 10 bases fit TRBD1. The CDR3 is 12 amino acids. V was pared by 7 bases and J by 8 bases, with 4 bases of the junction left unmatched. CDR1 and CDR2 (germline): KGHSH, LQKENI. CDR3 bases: TGTGCCAGCTTCCCGGGACAGGGGGGCTACACCTTC. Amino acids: CASFPGQGGYTF.

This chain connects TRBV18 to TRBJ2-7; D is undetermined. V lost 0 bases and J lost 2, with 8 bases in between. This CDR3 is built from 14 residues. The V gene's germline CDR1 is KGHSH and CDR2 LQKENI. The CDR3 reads CASSPPRQPYEQYV. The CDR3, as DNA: TGTGCCAGCTCACCACCAAGGCAGCCCTACGAGCAGTACGTC.

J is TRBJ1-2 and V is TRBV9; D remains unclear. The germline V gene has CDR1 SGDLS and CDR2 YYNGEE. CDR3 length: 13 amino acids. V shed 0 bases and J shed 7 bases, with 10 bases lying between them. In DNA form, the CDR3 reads TGTGCCAGCAGCGTAGATCACCGGGGTGGCTACACCTTC. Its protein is CASSVDHRGGYTF. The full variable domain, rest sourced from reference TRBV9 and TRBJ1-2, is DSGVTQTPKHLITATGQRVTLRCSPRSGDLSVYWYQQSLDQGLQFLIQYYNGEERAKGNILERFSAQQFPDLHSELNLSSLELGDSALYFCASSVDHRGGYTFGSGTRLTVV.

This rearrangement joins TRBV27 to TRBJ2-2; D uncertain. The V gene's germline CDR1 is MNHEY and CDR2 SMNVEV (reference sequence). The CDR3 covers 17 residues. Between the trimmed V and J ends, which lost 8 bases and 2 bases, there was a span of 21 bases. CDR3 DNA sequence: TGTGCCAGCGGACCTCCCGGGTGGGCTATAAACACCGGGGAGCTGTTTTTT. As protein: CASGPPGWAINTGELFF.

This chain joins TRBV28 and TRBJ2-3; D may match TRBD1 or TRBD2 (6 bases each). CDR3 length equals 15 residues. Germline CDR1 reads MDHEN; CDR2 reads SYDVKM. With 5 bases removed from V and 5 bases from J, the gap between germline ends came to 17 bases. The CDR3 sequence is CASSLTGAFKDTQYF. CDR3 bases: TGTGCCAGCAGTCTTACGGGGGCTTTCAAAGATACGCAGTATTTT.

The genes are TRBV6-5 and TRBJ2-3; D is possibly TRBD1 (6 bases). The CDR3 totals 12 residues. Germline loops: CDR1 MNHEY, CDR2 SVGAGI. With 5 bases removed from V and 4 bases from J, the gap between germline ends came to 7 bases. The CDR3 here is CASSQGPDTQYF. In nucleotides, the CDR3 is TGTGCCAGCAGTCAGGGGCCAGATACGCAGTATTTT.

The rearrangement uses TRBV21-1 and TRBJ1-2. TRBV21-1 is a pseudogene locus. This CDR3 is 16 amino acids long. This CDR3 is CASSATYGLRGAGYTF. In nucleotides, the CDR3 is TGTGCCAGCAGCGCTACCTACGGGCTCCGAGGGGCTGGCTACACCTTC.

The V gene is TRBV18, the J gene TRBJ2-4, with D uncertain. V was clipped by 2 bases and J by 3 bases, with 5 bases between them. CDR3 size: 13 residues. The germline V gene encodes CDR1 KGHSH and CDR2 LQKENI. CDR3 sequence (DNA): TGTGCCAGCTCACCAGGGGTCAAAAACATTCAGTACTTC. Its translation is CASSPGVKNIQYF.

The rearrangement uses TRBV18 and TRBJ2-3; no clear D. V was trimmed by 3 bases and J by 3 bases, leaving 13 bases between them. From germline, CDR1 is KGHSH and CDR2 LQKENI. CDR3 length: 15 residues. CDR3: CASSPDLVGTDTQYF. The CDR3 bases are TGTGCCAGCTCACCTGACCTAGTTGGAACAGATACGCAGTATTTT.

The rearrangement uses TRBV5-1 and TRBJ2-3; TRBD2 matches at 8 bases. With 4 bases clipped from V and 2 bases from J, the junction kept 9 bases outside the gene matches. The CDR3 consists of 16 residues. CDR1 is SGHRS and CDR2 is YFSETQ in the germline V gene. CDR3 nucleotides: TGCGCCAGCAGCCCAGAAACTAGCGGATACACAGATACGCAGTATTTT. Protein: CASSPETSGYTDTQYF.

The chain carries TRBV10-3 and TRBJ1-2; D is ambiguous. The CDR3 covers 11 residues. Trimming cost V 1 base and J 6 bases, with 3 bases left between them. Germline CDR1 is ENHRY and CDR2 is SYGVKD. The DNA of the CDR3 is TGTGCCATCAGTGAGTTACATGGCTACACCTTC. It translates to CAISELHGYTF.